This entry is about one T cell receptor (beta chain). From the RT-PCR reads, TCRdb called clonotypes with MiXCR, one entry per CDR3 protein. This table holds 150,000 to 200,000 distinct CDR3 sequences, approximately 30% found once. The data derive from a study of patients and donors after allogeneic stem cell transplantation. Sample: blood, either unsorted or a sorted T cell fraction (not recorded which). The TCR originated in a human donor who was either an allogeneic HSCT recipient or a stem cell or donor lymphocyte infusion donor (not recorded which). It is not recorded whose cells these are; they may come from a transplant donor.

This chain's CDR3 is CSVVQGFEQYF. CDR3 nucleotides: TGCAGCGTTGTTCAGGGCTTCGAGCAGTACTTC. The chain uses TRBV29-1 and TRBJ2-7; possibly TRBD1 for D (5 bases). The CDR3 spans 11 residues. V lost 4 bases and J lost 6, with 10 bases in between. Germline CDR1 is SQVTM and CDR2 is ANQGSEA.